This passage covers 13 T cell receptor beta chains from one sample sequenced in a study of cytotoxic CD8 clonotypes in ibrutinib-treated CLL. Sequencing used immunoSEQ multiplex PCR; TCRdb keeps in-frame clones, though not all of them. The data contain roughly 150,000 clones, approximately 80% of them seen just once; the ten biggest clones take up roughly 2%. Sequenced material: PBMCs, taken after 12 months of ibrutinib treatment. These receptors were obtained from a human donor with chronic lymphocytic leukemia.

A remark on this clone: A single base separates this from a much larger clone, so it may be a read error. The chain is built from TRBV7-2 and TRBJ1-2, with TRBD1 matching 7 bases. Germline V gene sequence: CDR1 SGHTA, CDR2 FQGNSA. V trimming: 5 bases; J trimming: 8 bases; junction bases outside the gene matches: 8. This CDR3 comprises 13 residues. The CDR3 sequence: CASSTDRVDGYTF. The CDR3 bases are TGTGCCAGCAGCACTGACAGGGTGGACGGCTACACCTTC.

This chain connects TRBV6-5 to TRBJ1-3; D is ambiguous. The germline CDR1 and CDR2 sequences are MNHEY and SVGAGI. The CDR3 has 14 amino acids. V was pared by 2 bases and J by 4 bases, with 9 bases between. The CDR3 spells CASSYGGIGNTIYF. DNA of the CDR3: TGTGCCAGCAGTTACGGAGGGATAGGAAACACCATATATTTT.

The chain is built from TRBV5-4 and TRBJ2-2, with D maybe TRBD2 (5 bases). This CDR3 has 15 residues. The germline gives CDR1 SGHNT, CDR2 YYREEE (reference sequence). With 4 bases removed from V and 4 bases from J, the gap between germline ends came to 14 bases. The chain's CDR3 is CASSTEGSGTGELFF. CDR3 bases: TGTGCCAGCAGCACCGAGGGTTCGGGCACCGGGGAGCTGTTTTTT.

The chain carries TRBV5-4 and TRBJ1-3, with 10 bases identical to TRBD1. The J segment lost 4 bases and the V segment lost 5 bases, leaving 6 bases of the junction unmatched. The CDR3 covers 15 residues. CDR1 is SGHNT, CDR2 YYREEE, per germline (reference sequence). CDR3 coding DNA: TGTGCCAGCAGACCGGGACAGGGGAGAGGAAACACCATATATTTT. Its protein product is CASRPGQGRGNTIYF. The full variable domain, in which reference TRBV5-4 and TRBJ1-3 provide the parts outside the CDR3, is ETGVTQSPTHLIKTRGQQVTLRCSSQSGHNTVSWYQQALGQGPQFIFQYYREEENGRGNFPPRFSGLQFPNYSSELNVNALELDDSALYLCASRPGQGRGNTIYFGEGSWLTVV.

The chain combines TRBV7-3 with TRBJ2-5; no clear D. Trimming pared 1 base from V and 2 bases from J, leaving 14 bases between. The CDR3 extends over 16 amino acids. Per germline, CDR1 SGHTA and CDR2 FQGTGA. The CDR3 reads CASSLKGRSLQETQYF. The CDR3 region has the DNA TGTGCCAGCAGCTTAAAGGGCAGGAGCCTTCAAGAGACCCAGTACTTC.

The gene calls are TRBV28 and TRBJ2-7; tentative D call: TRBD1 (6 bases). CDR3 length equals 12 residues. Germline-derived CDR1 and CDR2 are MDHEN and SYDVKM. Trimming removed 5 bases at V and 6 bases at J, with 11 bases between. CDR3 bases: TGTGCCAGCAGTAGGAGACAGGTCGAGCAGTACTTC. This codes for CASSRRQVEQYF.

Here the CDR3 DNA reads TGTGCCAGCAGTGAGTCAGGGGGATCAAATGAAAAACTGTTTTTT. Amino acid sequence: CASSESGGSNEKLFF. V gene TRBV28 combines with J gene TRBJ1-4, with 7 bases that match TRBD1. The CDR3 length is 15 residues. Per the germline V gene, CDR1 is MDHEN and CDR2 is SYDVKM. J was trimmed by 5 bases and V by 5 bases; bases with no gene match: 8.

CDR3 protein: CASSTFQLRAAPGTEAFF. CDR3 DNA: TGTGCCAGCAGCACCTTCCAGCTTAGAGCTGCACCGGGCACTGAAGCTTTCTTT. This chain uses TRBV28 with TRBJ1-1; D not resolved. CDR3 length: 18 amino acids. CDR1 and CDR2 from the germline V gene are MDHEN and SYDVKM. The V gene lost 6 bases and the J gene lost 4 bases, with 27 bases spanning the gap.

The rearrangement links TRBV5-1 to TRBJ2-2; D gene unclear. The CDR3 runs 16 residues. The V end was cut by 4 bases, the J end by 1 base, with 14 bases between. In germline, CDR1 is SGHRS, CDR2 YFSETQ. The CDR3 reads CASSTILPMNTGELFF. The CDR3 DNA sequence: TGCGCCAGCAGCACCATACTCCCGATGAACACCGGGGAGCTGTTTTTT. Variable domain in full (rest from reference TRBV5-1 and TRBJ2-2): KAGVTQTPRYLIKTRGQQVTLSCSPISGHRSVSWYQQTPGQGLQFLFEYFSETQRNKGNFPGRFSGRQFSNSRSEMNVSTLELGDSALYLCASSTILPMNTGELFFGEGSRLTVL.

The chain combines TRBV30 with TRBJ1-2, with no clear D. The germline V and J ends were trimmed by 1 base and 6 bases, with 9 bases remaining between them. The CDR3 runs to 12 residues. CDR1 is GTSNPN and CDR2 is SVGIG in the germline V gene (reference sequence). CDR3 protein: CAWSGIGHGYTF. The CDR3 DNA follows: TGTGCCTGGAGTGGGATAGGGCATGGCTACACCTTC.

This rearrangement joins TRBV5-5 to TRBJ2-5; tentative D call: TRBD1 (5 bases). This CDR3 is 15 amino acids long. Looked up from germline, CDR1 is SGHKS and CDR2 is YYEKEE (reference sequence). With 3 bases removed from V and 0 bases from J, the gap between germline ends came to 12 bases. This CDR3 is CASSYQRTNQETQYF. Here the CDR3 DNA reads TGTGCCAGCAGCTACCAACGGACAAACCAAGAGACCCAGTACTTC.

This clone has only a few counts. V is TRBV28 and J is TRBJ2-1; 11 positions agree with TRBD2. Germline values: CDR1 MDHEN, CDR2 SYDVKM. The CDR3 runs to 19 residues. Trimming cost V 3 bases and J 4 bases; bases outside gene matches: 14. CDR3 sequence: CASSLRVGSGTSGYNEQFF. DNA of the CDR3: TGTGCCAGCAGTTTGCGGGTTGGTTCCGGGACTAGCGGTTACAATGAGCAGTTCTTC.

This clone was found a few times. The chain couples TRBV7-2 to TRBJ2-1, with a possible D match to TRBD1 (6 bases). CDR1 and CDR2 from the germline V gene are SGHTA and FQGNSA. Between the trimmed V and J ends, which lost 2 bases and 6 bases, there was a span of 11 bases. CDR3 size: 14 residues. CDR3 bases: TGTGCCAGCAGCTTAACCAGGGGCGGCAATGAGCAGTTCTTC. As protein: CASSLTRGGNEQFF.